The sequence of this T cell receptor beta chain was determined in a study of cytomegalovirus exposure and HLA in healthy donors. Per germline, CDR1 SGHKS and CDR2 YYEKEE (reference sequence). V shed 4 bases and J shed 2 bases, with 12 bases lying between them. This CDR3 has 14 amino acids. This clone has only a few counts. Primers for the PCR totalled 60 Vbeta and 13 Jbeta. Profiling relied on immunoSEQ multiplex PCR, and the TCRdb table lists in-frame clones only, not all of them. Of roughly 150,000 clones listed, 77% are singletons. This chain links TRBV5-5 with TRBJ1-1; TRBD1 might be the D (5 bases). The TCR comes from a male donor in good health and CMV-seronegative. Sequenced material: PBMCs. The CDR3 sequence: CASSRDFVNTEAFF. The CDR3 DNA sequence: TGTGCCAGCAGCCGGGACTTTGTCAACACTGAAGCTTTCTTT.